Listed below are T cell receptor beta chains from one sample, sequenced in a study of blood T cell repertoires in COVID-19. Method: immunoSEQ multiplex PCR; TCRdb's copy keeps in-frame clones and lacks some. The table lists roughly 360,000 clones, more than 65% of them singletons, with approximately 1% in the top ten. The sample comprised peripheral blood. These TCRs come from a human donor with acute or convalescent COVID-19. The donor label of this sample is uncertain. Each CDR3 is given with its conserved first and last residue. A D gene is named only where the DNA matches it firmly. Not all rows give a size; the values are once, few, many and, for expanded clones, a class.

clone_size: few; j_call: TRBJ1-5; v_call: TRBV15; d_call: -; cdr3_aa: CATSRDHSTANQPQHF; cdr3_nt: TGTGCCACCAGCAGAGATCATTCGACAGCAAATCAGCCCCAGCATTTT
clone_size: -; j_call: TRBJ1-1; v_call: TRBV3-1/TRBV3-2; d_call: TRBD1; cdr3_aa: CASSQWGQAGTEAFF; cdr3_nt: TGTGCCAGCAGCCAGTGGGGACAGGCGGGGACTGAAGCTTTCTTT
clone_size: -; j_call: TRBJ2-7; v_call: TRBV5-6; d_call: TRBD1; cdr3_aa: CASSFWDRSYEQYF; cdr3_nt: TGTGCCAGCAGCTTTTGGGACAGATCCTACGAGCAGTACTTC
clone_size: -; j_call: TRBJ2-2; v_call: TRBV14; d_call: -; cdr3_aa: CASSQVPGTWGGELFF; cdr3_nt: TGTGCCAGCAGCCAAGTTCCGGGAACCTGGGGCGGGGAGCTGTTTTTT
clone_size: -; j_call: TRBJ1-6; v_call: TRBV7-2; d_call: -; cdr3_aa: CASSFPRGGRANSPLHF; cdr3_nt: TGTGCCAGCAGCTTTCCCCGAGGGGGACGGGCAAATTCACCCCTCCACTTT
clone_size: -; j_call: TRBJ2-7; v_call: TRBV28; d_call: -; cdr3_aa: CASSSESTAYEQYF; cdr3_nt: TGTGCCAGCAGTTCCGAGTCTACAGCCTACGAGCAGTACTTC
clone_size: -; j_call: TRBJ2-7; v_call: TRBV5-1; d_call: -; cdr3_aa: CASSSGDGAYEQYF; cdr3_nt: TGCGCCAGCAGCTCGGGGGACGGTGCCTACGAGCAGTACTTC
clone_size: -; j_call: TRBJ2-7; v_call: TRBV11-2; d_call: TRBD2; cdr3_aa: CASSLTSGSSYEQYF; cdr3_nt: TGTGCCAGCAGCTTGACTAGCGGGAGCTCCTACGAGCAGTACTTC
clone_size: -; j_call: TRBJ1-1; v_call: TRBV19; d_call: -; cdr3_aa: CASSIGGTGREAFF; cdr3_nt: TGTGCCAGTAGTATAGGCGGGACCGGCAGAGAAGCTTTCTTT
clone_size: -; j_call: TRBJ2-2; v_call: TRBV9; d_call: TRBD2; cdr3_aa: CASSVVLAGGTGELFF; cdr3_nt: TGTGCCAGCAGCGTAGTCTTAGCGGGAGGGACCGGGGAGCTGTTTTTT
clone_size: -; j_call: TRBJ2-7; v_call: TRBV18; d_call: TRBD1; cdr3_aa: CASSPEQGWPYEQYF; cdr3_nt: TGTGCCAGCTCACCAGAACAGGGGTGGCCCTACGAGCAGTACTTC
clone_size: -; j_call: TRBJ2-5; v_call: TRBV3-1/TRBV3-2; d_call: TRBD1; cdr3_aa: CASSRARTGGETQYF; cdr3_nt: TGTGCCAGCAGTCGCGCCCGGACAGGGGGGGAGACCCAGTACTTC
clone_size: -; j_call: TRBJ2-3; v_call: TRBV5-1; d_call: -; cdr3_aa: CASSRGAYTDTQYF; cdr3_nt: TGCGCCAGCAGCCGCGGAGCTTACACAGATACGCAGTATTTT
clone_size: -; j_call: TRBJ2-1; v_call: TRBV27; d_call: -; cdr3_aa: CASSFGSQGNEQFF; cdr3_nt: TGTGCCAGCAGTTTCGGGTCCCAGGGCAATGAGCAGTTCTTC
clone_size: few; j_call: TRBJ2-4; v_call: TRBV7-2; d_call: -; cdr3_aa: CASSFQSFPAPLHF; cdr3_nt: TGTGCCAGCAGCTTCCAGTCCTTCCCTGCTCCGTTGCACTTC
clone_size: -; j_call: TRBJ2-3; v_call: TRBV6-1; d_call: TRBD2; cdr3_aa: CASSEPFSGRSTDTQYF; cdr3_nt: TGTGCCAGCAGTGAACCCTTTAGCGGGAGGTCCACAGATACGCAGTATTTT
clone_size: -; j_call: TRBJ1-4; v_call: TRBV12-5; d_call: TRBD1; cdr3_aa: CASGSLILWDRGRQREKLFF; cdr3_nt: TGTGCTAGTGGTTCCTTAATACTATGGGACAGGGGAAGGCAGCGCGAAAAACTGTTTTTT
clone_size: -; j_call: TRBJ1-5; v_call: TRBV2; d_call: TRBD1; cdr3_aa: CASSRDLDRAGQPQHF; cdr3_nt: TGTGCCAGCAGCCGGGACTTGGACAGGGCAGGTCAGCCCCAGCATTTT
clone_size: -; j_call: TRBJ2-7; v_call: TRBV11-1; d_call: -; cdr3_aa: CASSFGTGLSSDF; cdr3_nt: TGTGCCAGCAGCTTTGGTACAGGGTTATCCTCTGACTTC
clone_size: -; j_call: TRBJ1-5; v_call: TRBV27; d_call: -; cdr3_aa: CASSLRQGPNQPQHF; cdr3_nt: TGTGCCAGCAGTTTGAGGCAGGGCCCCAATCAGCCCCAGCATTTT
clone_size: -; j_call: TRBJ2-3; v_call: TRBV7-6; d_call: TRBD2; cdr3_aa: CASSYGTSFGRDTQYF; cdr3_nt: TGTGCCAGCAGCTACGGGACTAGCTTCGGTAGAGATACGCAGTATTTT
clone_size: once; j_call: TRBJ2-7; v_call: TRBV28; d_call: TRBD1; cdr3_aa: CASTSPGRQGLREQYF; cdr3_nt: TGTGCCAGCACCTCCCCGGGCAGACAGGGCCTACGCGAGCAGTACTTC
clone_size: few; j_call: TRBJ2-7; v_call: TRBV6-1; d_call: TRBD2; cdr3_aa: CASSEGGAGYEQYF; cdr3_nt: TGTGCCAGCAGTGAGGGAGGGGCTGGCTACGAGCAGTACTTC
clone_size: -; j_call: TRBJ1-1; v_call: TRBV6-2/TRBV6-3; d_call: -; cdr3_aa: CASSYPPGNTEAFF; cdr3_nt: TGTGCCAGCAGTTACCCACCCGGTAACACTGAAGCTTTCTTT
clone_size: -; j_call: TRBJ1-3; v_call: TRBV11-2; d_call: -; cdr3_aa: CASSLTVTPSIYF; cdr3_nt: TGTGCCAGCAGCTTAACAGTCACCCCTTCCATATATTTT
clone_size: -; j_call: TRBJ1-1; v_call: TRBV6-6; d_call: TRBD1; cdr3_aa: CASRHGDRAVF; cdr3_nt: TGTGCCAGCAGACATGGGGACAGGGCCGTTTTT
clone_size: once; j_call: TRBJ2-7; v_call: TRBV6-5; d_call: TRBD2; cdr3_aa: CASSRREGPYEQYF; cdr3_nt: TGTGCCAGCAGCCGCAGGGAGGGTCCCTACGAGCAGTACTTC